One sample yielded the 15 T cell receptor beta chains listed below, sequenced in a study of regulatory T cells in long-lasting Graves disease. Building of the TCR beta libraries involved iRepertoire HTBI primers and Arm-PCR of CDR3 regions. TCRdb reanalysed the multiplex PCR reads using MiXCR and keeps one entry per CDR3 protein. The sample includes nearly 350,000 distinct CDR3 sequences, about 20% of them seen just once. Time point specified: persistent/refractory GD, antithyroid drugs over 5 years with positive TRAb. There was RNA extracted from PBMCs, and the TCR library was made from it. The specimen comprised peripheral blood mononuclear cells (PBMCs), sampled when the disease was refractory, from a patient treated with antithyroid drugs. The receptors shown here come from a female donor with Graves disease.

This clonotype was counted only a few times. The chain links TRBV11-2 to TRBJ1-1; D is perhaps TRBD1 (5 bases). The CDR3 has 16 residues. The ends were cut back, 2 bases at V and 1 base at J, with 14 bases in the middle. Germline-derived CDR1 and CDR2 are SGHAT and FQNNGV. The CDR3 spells CASSLRNGGRNTEAFF. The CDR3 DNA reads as TGTGCCAGCAGCTTACGGAATGGGGGGAGGAACACTGAAGCTTTCTTT. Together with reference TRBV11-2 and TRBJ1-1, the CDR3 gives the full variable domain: EAGVAQSPRYKIIEKRQSVAFWCNPISGHATLYWYQQILGQGPKLLIQFQNNGVVDDSQLPKDRFSAERLKGVDSTLKIQPAKLEDSAVYLCASSLRNGGRNTEAFFGQGTRLTVV.

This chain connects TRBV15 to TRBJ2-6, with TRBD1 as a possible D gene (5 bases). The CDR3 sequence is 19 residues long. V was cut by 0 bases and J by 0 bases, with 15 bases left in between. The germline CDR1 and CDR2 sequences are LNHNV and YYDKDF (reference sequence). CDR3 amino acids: CATSRDLGQVISGANVLTF. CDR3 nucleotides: TGTGCCACCAGCAGAGATTTAGGACAAGTTATCTCTGGGGCCAACGTCCTGACTTTC. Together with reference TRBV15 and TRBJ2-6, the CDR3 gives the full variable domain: DAMVIQNPRYQVTQFGKPVTLSCSQTLNHNVMYWYQQKSSQAPKLLFHYYDKDFNNEADTPDNFQSRRPNTSFCFLDIRSPGLGDTAMYLCATSRDLGQVISGANVLTFGAGSRLTVL.

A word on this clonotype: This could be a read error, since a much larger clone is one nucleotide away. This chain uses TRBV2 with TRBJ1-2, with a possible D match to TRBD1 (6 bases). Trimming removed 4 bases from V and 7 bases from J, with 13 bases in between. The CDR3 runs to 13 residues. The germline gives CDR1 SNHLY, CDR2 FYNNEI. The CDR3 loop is CASSAGGGTGYTF. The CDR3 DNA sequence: TGTGCCAGCAGTGCTGGAGGGGGAACTGGCTACACCTTC.

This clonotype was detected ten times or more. Here the CDR3 reads CASSFPSYNSPLHF. The CDR3 nucleotides read TGTGCCAGCAGTTTTCCCTCCTATAATTCACCCCTCCACTTT. The V call is TRBV28, the J call TRBJ1-6; D unresolved. Germline CDR1 and CDR2: MDHEN and SYDVKM. CDR3 length: 14 amino acids. V was cut by 3 bases and J by 0 bases, with 3 bases left in between.

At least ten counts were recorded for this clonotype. CDR3 sequence (DNA): TGTGCCAGCAGCCCCCAGGTGGGAGAGACCCAGTACTTC. Translating gives CASSPQVGETQYF. The chain couples TRBV7-6 to TRBJ2-5; no definite D call. The CDR3 is made up of 13 amino acids. The germline gives CDR1 SGHVS, CDR2 FNYEAQ. V was clipped by 5 bases and J by 4 bases, with 11 bases between them. Using reference TRBV7-6 and TRBJ2-5 for the parts outside the CDR3, the full variable domain is GAGVSQSPRYKVTKRGQDVALRCDPISGHVSLYWYRQALGQGPEFLTYFNYEAQQDKSGLPNDRFSAERPEGSISTLTIQRTEQRDSAMYRCASSPQVGETQYFGPGTRLLVL.

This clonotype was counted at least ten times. The CDR3 is CASSFRSQPQHF. CDR3 DNA: TGTGCCAGCAGTTTCCGTAGTCAGCCCCAGCATTTT. The chain couples TRBV28 to TRBJ1-5; D is unresolved. The germline gives CDR1 MDHEN, CDR2 SYDVKM. CDR3 size: 12 residues. Trimming took 3 bases from V and 6 from J, leaving 6 bases between them.

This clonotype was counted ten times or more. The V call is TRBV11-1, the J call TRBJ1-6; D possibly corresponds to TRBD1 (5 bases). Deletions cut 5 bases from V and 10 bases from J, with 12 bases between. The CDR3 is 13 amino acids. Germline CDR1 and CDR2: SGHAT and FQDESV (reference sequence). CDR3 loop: CASSVLGDSPLHF. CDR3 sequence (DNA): TGTGCCAGCAGCGTCCTAGGGGACTCACCCCTCCACTTT.

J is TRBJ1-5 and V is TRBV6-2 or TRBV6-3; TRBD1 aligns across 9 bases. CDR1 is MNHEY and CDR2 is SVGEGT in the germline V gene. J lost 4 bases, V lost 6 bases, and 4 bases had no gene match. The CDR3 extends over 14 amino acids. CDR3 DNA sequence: TGTGCCAGCAGAGATGACAGGGGGAATCAGCCCCAGCATTTT. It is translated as CASRDDRGNQPQHF.

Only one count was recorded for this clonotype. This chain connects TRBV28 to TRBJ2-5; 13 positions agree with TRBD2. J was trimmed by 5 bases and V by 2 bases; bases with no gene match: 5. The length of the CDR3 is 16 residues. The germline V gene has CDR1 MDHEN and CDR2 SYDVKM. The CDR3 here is CASSLPGLAGLETQYF. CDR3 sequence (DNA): TGTGCCAGCAGTTTACCGGGACTAGCGGGATTGGAGACCCAGTACTTC.

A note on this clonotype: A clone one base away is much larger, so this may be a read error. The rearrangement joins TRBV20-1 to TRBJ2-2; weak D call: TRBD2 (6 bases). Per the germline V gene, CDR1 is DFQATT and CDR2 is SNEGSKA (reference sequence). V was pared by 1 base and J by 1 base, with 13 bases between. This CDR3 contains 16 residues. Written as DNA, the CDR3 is TGCAGTGCTAGAGGTTACCAGCGGGTGAACACCGGGGAGCTGTTTTTT. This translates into CSARGYQRVNTGELFF.

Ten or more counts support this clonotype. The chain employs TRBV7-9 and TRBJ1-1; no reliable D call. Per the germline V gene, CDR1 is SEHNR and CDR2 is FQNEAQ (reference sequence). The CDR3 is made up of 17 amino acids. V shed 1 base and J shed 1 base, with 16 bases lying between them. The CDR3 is CASSLVKGRGKNTEAFF. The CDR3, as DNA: TGTGCCAGCAGCTTAGTGAAGGGCCGAGGGAAGAACACTGAAGCTTTCTTT.

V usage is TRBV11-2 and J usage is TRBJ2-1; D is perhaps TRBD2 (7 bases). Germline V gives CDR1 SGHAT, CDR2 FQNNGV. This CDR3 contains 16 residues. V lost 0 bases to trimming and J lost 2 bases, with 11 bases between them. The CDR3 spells CASSLDGRGTYNEQFF. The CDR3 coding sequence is TGTGCCAGCAGCTTAGATGGGAGGGGGACCTACAATGAGCAGTTCTTC.

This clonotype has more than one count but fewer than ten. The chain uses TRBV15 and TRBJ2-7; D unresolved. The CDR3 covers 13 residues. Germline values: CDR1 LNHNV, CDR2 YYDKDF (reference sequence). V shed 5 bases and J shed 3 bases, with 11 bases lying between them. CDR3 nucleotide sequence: TGTGCCACCAGCCCCCGGGCATTCTACGAGCAGTACTTC. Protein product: CATSPRAFYEQYF. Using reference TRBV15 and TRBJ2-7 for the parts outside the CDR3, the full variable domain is DAMVIQNPRYQVTQFGKPVTLSCSQTLNHNVMYWYQQKSSQAPKLLFHYYDKDFNNEADTPDNFQSRRPNTSFCFLDIRSPGLGDTAMYLCATSPRAFYEQYFGPGTRLTVT.

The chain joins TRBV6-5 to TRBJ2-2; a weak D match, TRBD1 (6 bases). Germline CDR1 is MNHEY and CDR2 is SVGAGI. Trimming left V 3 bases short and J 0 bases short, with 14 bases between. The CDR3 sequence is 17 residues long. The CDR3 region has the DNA TGTGCCAGCAGTTATAGGGTGGGGGCAACGAACACCGGGGAGCTGTTTTTT. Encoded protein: CASSYRVGATNTGELFF.

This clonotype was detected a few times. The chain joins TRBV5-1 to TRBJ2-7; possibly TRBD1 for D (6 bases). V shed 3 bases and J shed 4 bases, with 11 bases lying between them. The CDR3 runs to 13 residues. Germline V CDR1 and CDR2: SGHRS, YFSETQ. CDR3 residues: CASSSGTFYEQYF. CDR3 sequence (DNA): TGCGCCAGCAGCTCCGGGACATTTTACGAGCAGTACTTC.